This T cell receptor beta chain was sequenced during a study of Graves' ophthalmopathy and Graves' hyperthyroidism (dated by TCRdb to the late 2010s). Turning to the overall study: Peripheral blood was collected at initial diagnosis, prior to any treatment. The independent validation cohort included 18 to 20 hyperthyroidism patients plus 17 patients who later progressed from hyperthyroidism to ophthalmopathy. In a handful of hyperthyroidism patients, the T-cell repertoires found in thyroid tissue were compared with those found in blood. To explore V-J signatures that separate ophthalmopathy from hyperthyroidism, a discovery set of about a hundred patients was enrolled, consisting of about 41 with ophthalmopathy and roughly 60 with stable hyperthyroidism. In total, approximately 140 blood samples were TCR-sequenced: fewer than 50 ophthalmopathy, some 75 hyperthyroidism and approximately 17 hyperthyroidism-to-ophthalmopathy patients. The study used TCR beta repertoire signatures to distinguish Graves' ophthalmopathy from Graves' hyperthyroidism and to predict progression to ophthalmopathy. Following sample collection, hyperthyroidism patients were given methimazole at a starting dose of 30 mg daily, and ophthalmopathy patients were given high-dose intravenous methylprednisolone.

From a lookup of the germline V gene, CDR1 and CDR2 are WSHSY and SAAADI. Including the terminal cysteine and phenylalanine, the CDR3 comprises 17 residues. Of the read, only the CDR3 DNA is kept; its 51 bases are in frame from base 1. Ophthalmopathy patients were characterized by moderately to severely active disease, a Clinical Activity Score of at least 3, a NOSPECS grade of at least 4, and a disease duration under 3 months. Patients with other autoimmune diseases, uncontrolled infections, pregnancy or lactation were excluded. Clinical symptoms, serum thyroxine, TRAb, thyroid ultrasound and orbital computed tomography formed the basis of the diagnosis. PBMCs were isolated from approximately 10 ml of fresh peripheral blood by Ficoll-Paque density gradient centrifugation. Total RNA was extracted using Trizol reagent, and RNA quality was checked on an Agilent 2100 Bioanalyzer. This clonotype was seen just once. The clone's antigen remains unknown. The junction departs from the called germline gene at one end, perhaps through a read error.

TCR beta CDR3 regions were amplified from RNA transcripts for repertoire sequencing. The first round of RT-PCR was done with HTBI primers and the Qiagen OneStep RT-PCR kit, and was followed by a second round of multiplex PCR, then size selection and purification. Libraries were sequenced paired-end with 100 bp reads on an Illumina HiSeq2000. In the source study's methods: SOAPnuke was used to process the reads, removing any read that contained adapters or uncalled bases, had a mean Phred below 15, or lacked an exact match to the constant primer or identifier. High-quality paired reads were merged with COPE v1.2.5. Each unique nucleotide sequence was treated as a clonotype, and MiTCR v1.1 was used to align the clonotypes to the IMGT TRB V, D and J references. The analysis was limited to V-J combinations with a frequency above 0.0001, which together covered around 99% of the repertoires. For each V-J combination, a TCR clonal expansion and chaos score was defined as F50 clonal expansion divided by the chaos observed in the TCRdist matrix. Welch's t-statistics and random forest were used to reduce the features to approximately 13 V-J combinations, which were then used as input to a naive Bayes classifier. The Morisita-Horn index was used to measure how similar the thyroid and blood repertoires were. TCRdb's own reprocessing of the public reads used fastp at Q25 and MiXCR and kept productive beta chains. All rows with the same CDR3 protein become a single entry with the most common DNA and genes. V and J calls and clone size were set by TCRdb, not the authors. For this sample there are roughly 700,000 distinct CDR3 sequences; roughly two fifths appear just once. The top ten constitute around 40% of the sample.

What the research found in general, with its limitations: No statistical method was used to set the sample size in advance, and the investigators knew which group each participant was assigned to. In validation, the model predicted ophthalmopathy progression with 55% to 71% sensitivity and roughly 78% specificity; some 13 predicted patients were CT-confirmed with GO in a median of approximately six months. The 13-signature model separated ophthalmopathy from stable hyperthyroidism with over 85% sensitivity and just under 84% specificity in cross-validation, and 80%/75% in the test set. Among expanded thyroid clonotypes with frequency above 0.001, most also showed up in blood, which suggests that blood repertoires may reflect the thyroid immune response.

The material sequenced was peripheral blood. The rearrangement joined TRBV10-2 to TRBJ1-1; TRBD1 matches 9 bases in the middle. This receptor was obtained from an adult man with Graves' ophthalmopathy. The CDR3 protein sequence reads: CASRPGQGAQGNTEAFF. The bases read TGTGCCAGCCGGCCGGGACAGGGAGCGCAAGGGAACACTGAAGCTTTCTTT.